This T cell receptor (beta chain) was obtained from a study of response to subunit inactivated influenza vaccine. TCRdb reprocessed the RT-PCR reads via MiXCR and lists one record per CDR3 protein. The sample has roughly 670,000 distinct CDR3 sequences, about 14% seen once; the top ten hold 6% to 9.5%. This clonotype was found many times. Its target is unknown. Overall study findings and caveats: The authors proposed limited new T cell recruitment per seasonal influenza vaccination.

The V end lost 0 bases, the J end lost 4 bases, and 6 bases lay between the germline ends. This CDR3 is 13 amino acids long. CDR1 LGHNA and CDR2 YNFKEQ come from the germline V gene. The origin of this receptor is a man aged 45-60 years who received an inactivated influenza vaccine. Sequenced here: PBMCs from blood, sampled 14 to 15 days before vaccination. J is TRBJ1-2 and V is TRBV4-2; D unclear. The CDR3 here is CASSQESGYGYTF. CDR3 bases: TGTGCCAGCAGCCAAGAGAGCGGCTATGGCTACACCTTC.